This T cell receptor (beta chain) was found in a study of shared clonotypes between healthy human individuals. The ends lost 8 bases at V and 6 bases at J; junction bases unmatched: 4. Per the germline V gene, CDR1 is MDHEN and CDR2 is SYDVKM. There are 14 residues in the CDR3. TCRdb's table, derived via immunoSEQ multiplex PCR, lists solely in-frame clones and lacks some. The sample holds 400,000 to 550,000 clones; 70% to 80% are singletons and the top ten take 10% to 15%. Specimen: PBMCs. The clonotype comes from a woman in her 40s in good health. Some clones in this sample may be carry-over from other donors' samples. This rearrangement joins TRBV28 to TRBJ2-2; TRBD1 matches 12 bases. The CDR3 spells CASGGTGGSGELFF. CDR3 in DNA: TGTGCCAGCGGAGGGACAGGGGGCTCCGGGGAGCTGTTTTTT.